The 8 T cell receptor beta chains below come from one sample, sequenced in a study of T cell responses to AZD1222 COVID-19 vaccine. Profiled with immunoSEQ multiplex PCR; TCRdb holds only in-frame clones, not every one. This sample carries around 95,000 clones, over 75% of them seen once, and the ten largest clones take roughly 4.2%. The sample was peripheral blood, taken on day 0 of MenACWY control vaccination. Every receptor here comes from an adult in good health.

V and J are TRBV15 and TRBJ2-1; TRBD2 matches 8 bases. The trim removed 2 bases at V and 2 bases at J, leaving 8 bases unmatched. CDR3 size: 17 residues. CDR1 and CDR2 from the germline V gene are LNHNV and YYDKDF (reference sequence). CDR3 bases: TGTGCCACCAGCAGAAGGTCCAGCGGGGGCACCTACAATGAGCAGTTCTTC. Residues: CATSRRSSGGTYNEQFF. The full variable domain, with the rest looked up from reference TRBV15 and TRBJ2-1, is DAMVIQNPRYQVTQFGKPVTLSCSQTLNHNVMYWYQQKSSQAPKLLFHYYDKDFNNEADTPDNFQSRRPNTSFCFLDIRSPGLGDTAMYLCATSRRSSGGTYNEQFFGPGTRLTVL.

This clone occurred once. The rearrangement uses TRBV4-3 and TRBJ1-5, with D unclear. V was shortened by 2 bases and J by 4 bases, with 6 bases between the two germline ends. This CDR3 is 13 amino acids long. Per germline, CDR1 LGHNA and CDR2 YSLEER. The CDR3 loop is CASSQSRNQPQHF. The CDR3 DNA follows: TGCGCCAGCAGCCAATCCCGAAATCAGCCCCAGCATTTT.

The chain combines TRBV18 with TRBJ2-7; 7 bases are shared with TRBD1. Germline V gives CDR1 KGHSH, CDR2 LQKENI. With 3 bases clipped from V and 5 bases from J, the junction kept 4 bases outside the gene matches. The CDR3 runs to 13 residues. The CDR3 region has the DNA TGTGCCAGCTCACCCTCCCAGGGGGACGAGCAGTACTTC. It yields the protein CASSPSQGDEQYF.

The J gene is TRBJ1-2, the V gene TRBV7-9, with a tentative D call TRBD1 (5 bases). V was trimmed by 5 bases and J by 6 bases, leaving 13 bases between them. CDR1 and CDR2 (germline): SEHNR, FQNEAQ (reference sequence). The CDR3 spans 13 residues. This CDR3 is CASSARDRHGYTF. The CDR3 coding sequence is TGTGCCAGCAGCGCTCGGGACCGGCATGGCTACACCTTC.

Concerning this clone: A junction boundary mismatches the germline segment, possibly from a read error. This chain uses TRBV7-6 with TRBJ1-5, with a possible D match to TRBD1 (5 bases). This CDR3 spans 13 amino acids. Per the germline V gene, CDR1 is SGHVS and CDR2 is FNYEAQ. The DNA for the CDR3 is TGTGCCAGCAGCACAGGACCTGATCACCCCCAGCATTTT. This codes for CASSTGPDHPQHF.

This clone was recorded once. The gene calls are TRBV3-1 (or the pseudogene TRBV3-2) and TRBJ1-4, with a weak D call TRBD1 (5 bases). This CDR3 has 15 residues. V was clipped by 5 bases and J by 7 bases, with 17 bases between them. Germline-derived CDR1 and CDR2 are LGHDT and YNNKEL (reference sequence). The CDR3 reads CASSFGSGGGEKLFF. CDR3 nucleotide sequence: TGTGCCAGCAGCTTTGGGTCGGGGGGAGGTGAAAAACTGTTTTTT.

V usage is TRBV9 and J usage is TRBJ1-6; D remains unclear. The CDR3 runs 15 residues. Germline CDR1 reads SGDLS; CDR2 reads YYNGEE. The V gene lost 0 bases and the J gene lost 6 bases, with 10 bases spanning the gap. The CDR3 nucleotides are TGTGCCAGCAGCGTAGACACGGATGCTAATTCACCCCTCCACTTT. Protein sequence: CASSVDTDANSPLHF.

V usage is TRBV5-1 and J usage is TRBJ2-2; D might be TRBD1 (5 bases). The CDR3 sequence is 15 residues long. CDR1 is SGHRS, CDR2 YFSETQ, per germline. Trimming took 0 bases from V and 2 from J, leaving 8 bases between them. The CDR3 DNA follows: TGCGCCAGCAGCTTGGGGCAGGGAAACACCGGGGAGCTGTTTTTT. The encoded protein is CASSLGQGNTGELFF. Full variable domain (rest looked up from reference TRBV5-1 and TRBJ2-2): KAGVTQTPRYLIKTRGQQVTLSCSPISGHRSVSWYQQTPGQGLQFLFEYFSETQRNKGNFPGRFSGRQFSNSRSEMNVSTLELGDSALYLCASSLGQGNTGELFFGEGSRLTVL.